What follows describes a single T cell receptor (beta chain). The entry originates in a study of spatial heterogeneity in lung cancer. TCRdb reanalysed the 5' RACE reads using MiXCR and keeps one entry per CDR3 protein. The sample records tens of thousands of distinct CDR3 sequences, roughly 6.5% being singletons. Per germline, CDR1 LGHDT and CDR2 YNNKEL (reference sequence). V was clipped by 0 bases and J by 1 base, with 12 bases between them. The CDR3 is made up of 16 amino acids. Noted time point: sample taken at primary tumor resection. No cells were sorted before sequencing. The whole RNA sequenced was extracted from tumor, nontumor lung or frozen PBMC.

This TCR came from a female donor with early-stage non-small cell lung cancer. The rearrangement uses TRBV3-1 and TRBJ1-2; no clear D. The sample in question was PBMCs, obtained at surgery. The CDR3 DNA reads as TGTGCCAGCAGCCAAGATCGTGTGGATCTTAACTATGGCTACACCTTC. As protein: CASSQDRVDLNYGYTF.